This T cell receptor beta chain was sequenced during a study of T cell responses to AZD1222 COVID-19 vaccine (dated by TCRdb to the early 2020s). With regard to the full study: A total of over 230 trial participants underwent TCR sequencing, of whom some 210 received two doses of AZD1222 and roughly 25 received two doses of the MenACWY control vaccine. Trial participants were enrolled by age into subgroups of 18-55, 56-69 and 70-plus years, and around 150, 28 and 57 TCR-sequenced participants, respectively, were included in these subgroups.

General findings and caveats noted by the study authors: Participants were mostly white British and included more females than males, and it was suggested by the authors that clonal diversity may have been underestimated. Conclusions about previously exposed vaccinees are limited, since just six or seven AZD1222 recipients were seropositive for SARS-CoV-2 at baseline. The 56-69-year group was small, and its depth increase did not reach significance, likely because of low power. After two AZD1222 doses, spike-specific TCR breadth and depth were significantly higher than at day 0 and than in MenACWY recipients. Because no day 14 peak-response samples were available, repertoires were characterized only after the peak T cell response. The whole spike protein was spanned by vaccine-associated CD4 TCRs, and dominant responses were seen in regions 160-218 and 743-854. Reportedly, close to half of the unique spike-specific TCRs recognized epitopes lying outside the regions that are mutated in the B.1.351 and B.1.1.7 variants.

In the paper's terms, the time point label means: about 28 days (+/-7) after the second vaccine dose. AZD1222 recipients given second doses at about 4 weeks or at about 12 weeks were pooled, since spike-specific TCR depth and breadth were not found to differ between the two schedules. Samples from vaccinated people were obtained from the UK trials COV001 and COV002, which included a single-blind randomized controlled phase 2/3 trial of AZD1222 (ChAdOx1 nCoV-19) in healthy adults. For TCRbeta chain sequencing, PBMC samples from trial participants were taken at day 0 and at day 28 after the second dose. This clone appeared a single time. What this receptor recognizes is not known. Base qualities are not at hand, and no much larger clone is one base apart. The CDR3 regions of human TCRbeta chains were subjected to immunosequencing. Per the authors' processing: TCRs in the repertoires were matched against a reference library of SARS-CoV-2-specific TCRs that had been generated with the MIRA antigen-specificity platform. Breadth meant the fraction of unique TCRs that were SARS-CoV-2-associated, whereas depth meant the fraction of total T cells that were SARS-CoV-2-associated. Using the MIRA data, each spike-specific TCR was assigned both to the spike region to which the TCR was reactive and to a CD4 or CD8 class. Log10-transformed breadth and depth values were compared by one-way ANOVA with Sidak's multiple comparisons tests. The immuneACCESS repertoire file appears here via TCRdb, limited to in-frame rearrangements. These files lack a portion of the clones; in checked studies, under half of the deficit traces to unresolved V genes, and the cause of the others is not known. That table gives V, J and clone size, and the DNA gave D and trimming. The sample records some 130,000 clones, roughly 90% of which are singletons. The ten largest clones represent roughly 3.5% of the sample.

The sequence was obtained from an adult who received the AZD1222 COVID-19 vaccine. The sample in question was peripheral blood, obtained 28 days after the second AZD1222 dose.

The CDR3 amino acid sequence is: CASSEIRNNSPLHF. The bases are TGTGCCAGCAGTGAAATACGTAACAATTCACCCCTCCACTTT. The chain couples TRBV2 to TRBJ1-6; no D segment can be confidently identified. V loses 2 bases of germline sequence and J loses 7 bases, and the interval between the two ends is 9 bases. CDR1 and CDR2 are drawn from the germline V gene: SNHLY, FYNNEI. From cysteine to phenylalanine, the CDR3 is 14 amino acids long. The only DNA kept is the CDR3, 42 bases in frame from the first base. Beyond the CDR3, the reference TRBV2 and TRBJ1-6 genes provide the residues; the full variable domain reads: EPEVTQTPSHQVTQMGQEVILRCVPISNHLYFYWYRQILGQKVEFLVSFYNNEISEKSEIFDDQFSVERPDGSNFTLKIRSTKLEDSAMYFCASSEIRNNSPLHFGNGTRLTVT.